Below are 28 T cell receptor beta chains sequenced from a single sample in a study of Ad26.COV2.S vaccination and SARS-CoV-2 variants. Sequencing was performed with immunoSEQ multiplex PCR; in TCRdb, only in-frame clones are kept and a portion is missing. The repertoire has around 300,000 clones, 90% of them found once; the top ten carry approximately 5%. The treatment: 15 to 20 received Ad26.COV2.S at low or high dose, single or two shots; several received placebo; per-sample allocation not given. Samples were taken on day 63 after the first vaccine or placebo injection. The material sequenced was peripheral blood, taken in a trial of Ad26.COV2.S vaccine versus placebo. Receptors originate from a person aged 18-60 years who received the Ad26.COV2.S COVID-19 vaccine or a placebo.

This chain's CDR3 is CASWAQLNYGYTF. The CDR3 DNA reads as TGTGCCAGTTGGGCCCAACTGAACTATGGCTACACCTTC. This chain joins TRBV19 and TRBJ1-2; D is unresolved. The germline V gene has CDR1 LNHDA and CDR2 SQIVND (reference sequence). V was shortened by 8 bases and J by 2 bases, with 12 bases between the two germline ends. CDR3 length: 13 amino acids.

This clone was observed a single time. The chain combines TRBV7-8 with TRBJ2-1; TRBD1 is a possible D gene (6 bases). The CDR3 runs to 14 residues. V shed 5 bases and J shed 5 bases, with 13 bases lying between them. The germline V gene encodes CDR1 SGHVS and CDR2 FQNEAQ. The CDR3 nucleotides are TGTGCCAGCAGCCTCACCTACAGGGACAATGAGCAGTTCTTC. This gives the protein CASSLTYRDNEQFF.

The CDR3 DNA reads TGTGCCAGCCATGGGACTAGCGGGACGACCCCCTACAATGAGCAGTTCTTC. Translating it yields CASHGTSGTTPYNEQFF. This chain joins TRBV4-2 and TRBJ2-1, with 13 bases matching TRBD2. The V gene's germline CDR1 is LGHNA and CDR2 YNFKEQ. The CDR3 runs 17 residues. With 8 bases clipped from V and 2 bases from J, the junction kept 9 bases outside the gene matches.

The V gene is TRBV19, the J gene TRBJ1-1, with a tentative D call TRBD1 (6 bases). Trimming removed 5 bases from V and 10 bases from J, with 14 bases in between. In germline, CDR1 is LNHDA, CDR2 SQIVND (reference sequence). This CDR3 region has 12 residues. CDR3 residues: CASSAVQGRAFF. For the CDR3, the DNA is TGTGCCAGTAGTGCGGTGCAGGGGAGAGCTTTCTTT.

This clone has a handful of counts. The chain links TRBV7-9 to TRBJ1-1; D gene uncertain. The CDR3 extends over 14 amino acids. V was clipped by 8 bases and J by 3 bases, with 16 bases between them. Germline V gene data show CDR1 as SEHNR and CDR2 as FQNEAQ (reference sequence). CDR3 amino acids: CASRMPAVYTEAFF. The CDR3, as DNA: TGTGCCAGCCGAATGCCGGCCGTTTACACTGAAGCTTTCTTT.

In this sample, this clone turned up once. The J gene is TRBJ1-4, the V gene TRBV7-3, with 10 positions matching TRBD1. V was clipped by 5 bases and J by 7 bases; unmatched bases: 7. The CDR3 length is 15 residues. The germline CDR1 and CDR2 sequences are SGHTA and FQGTGA. DNA for the CDR3: TGTGCCAGCAGCCGGGGGACAGGGGCAGCTGAAAAACTGTTTTTT. Translation: CASSRGTGAAEKLFF. Supplemented by reference TRBV7-3 and TRBJ1-4, the full variable domain reads GAGVSQTPSNKVTEKGKYVELRCDPISGHTALYWYRQSLGQGPEFLIYFQGTGAADDSGLPNDRFFAVRPEGSVSTLKIQRTERGDSAVYLCASSRGTGAAEKLFFGSGTQLSVL.

The CDR3 sequence is CASSIVVTSGSGETQYF. For the CDR3, the DNA is TGTGCCAGTAGTATAGTGGTGACTAGCGGGAGCGGGGAGACCCAGTACTTC. This chain uses TRBV19 with TRBJ2-5; 12 positions match TRBD2. CDR1 LNHDA and CDR2 SQIVND come from the germline V gene (reference sequence). CDR3 length equals 17 residues. V was clipped by 1 base and J by 5 bases; unmatched bases: 8. Looking up the rest from reference TRBV19 and TRBJ2-5 gives the full variable domain: DGGITQSPKYLFRKEGQNVTLSCEQNLNHDAMYWYRQDPGQGLRLIYYSQIVNDFQKGDIAEGYSVSREKKESFPLTVTSAQKNPTAFYLCASSIVVTSGSGETQYFGPGTRLLVL.

DNA of the CDR3: TGTGCCAGCAGGTCGACAGGGGGACACTATGGCTACACCTTC. Translated: CASRSTGGHYGYTF. The chain is built from TRBV5-8 and TRBJ1-2; TRBD1 matches 9 bases. J gave up 3 bases and V 5 bases, and 5 bases lay outside the gene matches. CDR1 and CDR2 from the germline V gene are SGHTS and YDEGEE. This CDR3 spans 14 amino acids.

The chain joins TRBV10-3 to TRBJ2-1; the match to TRBD1 covers 8 bases. This CDR3 region has 17 residues. J gave up 0 bases and V 7 bases, and 11 bases lay outside the gene matches. Germline V gene data show CDR1 as ENHRY and CDR2 as SYGVKD. The CDR3 coding sequence is TGTGCCATCAAATCCAAAGACAGGGGCCCCTCCTACAATGAGCAGTTCTTC. Amino acid sequence: CAIKSKDRGPSYNEQFF.

V gene TRBV4-1 combines with J gene TRBJ1-1; D is undetermined. Germline CDR1 MGHRA, CDR2 YSYEKL. The CDR3 spans 14 residues. The ends were cut back, 6 bases at V and 4 bases at J, with 15 bases in the middle. CDR3 bases: TGCGCCAGCAGTCGACATTTTACGGGCACTGAAGCTTTCTTT. It codes for CASSRHFTGTEAFF.

The CDR3 is CASSSHSTGAGNTIYF. The DNA for the CDR3 is TGTGCCAGCAGCTCTCACTCGACAGGGGCTGGAAACACCATATATTTT. The chain carries TRBV7-2 and TRBJ1-3, with 8 positions matching TRBD1. From germline, CDR1 is SGHTA and CDR2 FQGNSA. The trim removed 4 bases at V and 2 bases at J, leaving 7 bases unmatched. This CDR3 comprises 16 residues.

This chain uses TRBV19 with TRBJ1-2; a weak D match, TRBD1 (6 bases). The ends were cut back, 3 bases at V and 4 bases at J, with 21 bases in the middle. CDR1 and CDR2 (germline): LNHDA, SQIVND (reference sequence). CDR3 length: 17 amino acids. CDR3 DNA sequence: TGTGCCAGTAGTATCGGAGGACAGCCTCTCCGGGGCTATGGCTACACCTTC. Its translation is CASSIGGQPLRGYGYTF.

V gene TRBV30 combines with J gene TRBJ1-3; D remains ambiguous. This CDR3 has 15 residues. Trimming took off 4 bases at V and 0 bases at J, with 13 bases between the two ends. Germline loops: CDR1 GTSNPN, CDR2 SVGIG (reference sequence). CDR3 in amino acids: CAWNQISYSGNTIYF. The CDR3 nucleotides read TGTGCCTGGAATCAGATCTCCTACTCTGGAAACACCATATATTTT.

This clone was picked up a small number of times. V usage is TRBV4-3 and J usage is TRBJ2-5, with 10 bases matching TRBD2. From germline, CDR1 is LGHNA and CDR2 YSLEER. There are 20 residues in the CDR3. J was trimmed by 5 bases and V by 0 bases; bases with no gene match: 18. The CDR3 bases are TGCGCCAGCAGCCAAGATCGAGGGCTAGCGGGGGCCAAAATGGGTGAGACCCAGTACTTC. Translation gives CASSQDRGLAGAKMGETQYF.

CDR3 protein: CASSQMSRDRSGLGEQYV. CDR3 in DNA: TGTGCCAGCAGCCAAATGTCCCGGGACAGGAGTGGGCTAGGCGAGCAGTACGTC. The chain carries TRBV5-4 and TRBJ2-7; TRBD1 agrees at 8 bases. This CDR3 is 18 amino acids long. V lost 4 bases and J lost 6; bases outside the gene matches: 21. The germline V gene encodes CDR1 SGHNT and CDR2 YYREEE (reference sequence).

The rearrangement joins TRBV27 to TRBJ2-1; 14 nucleotides agree with TRBD2. There are 17 residues in the CDR3. Trimming took 3 bases from V and 7 from J; bases not matched to a gene: 8. The germline CDR1 and CDR2 sequences are MNHEY and SMNVEV (reference sequence). The DNA for the CDR3 is TGTGCCAGCAGTTTCCCTCCCGGGACTAGCGGGAGTAATGAGCAGTTCTTC. This encodes CASSFPPGTSGSNEQFF.

The chain couples TRBV7-8 to TRBJ2-5, with TRBD2 matching 8 bases. The CDR3 sequence is 17 residues long. The trim removed 5 bases at V and 2 bases at J, leaving 13 bases unmatched. Germline loops: CDR1 SGHVS, CDR2 FQNEAQ. In nucleotides, the CDR3 is TGTGCCAGCAGCACCCAACGGGGGGGAATTCCACAAGAGACCCAGTACTTC. It translates to CASSTQRGGIPQETQYF.

The chain recombines TRBV5-1 with TRBJ1-2, with 8 bases that match TRBD1. There are 16 residues in the CDR3. Germline assignment: CDR1 SGHRS and CDR2 YFSETQ. Losses at the gene ends were 4 bases for V and 6 bases for J; bases not matched to a gene: 14. The CDR3 DNA is TGCGCCAGCAGCCAACCCCGACAGGGGACGTTCCATGGCTACACCTTC. Residues: CASSQPRQGTFHGYTF. The full variable domain, with the rest looked up from reference TRBV5-1 and TRBJ1-2, is KAGVTQTPRYLIKTRGQQVTLSCSPISGHRSVSWYQQTPGQGLQFLFEYFSETQRNKGNFPGRFSGRQFSNSRSEMNVSTLELGDSALYLCASSQPRQGTFHGYTFGSGTRLTVV.

This clone was seen once. The V and J genes are TRBV3-1 (or the pseudogene TRBV3-2) and TRBJ2-7; D ambiguous. Germline V gives CDR1 LGHDT, CDR2 YNNKEL (reference sequence). CDR3 length: 14 residues. V lost 0 bases and J lost 8, with 14 bases in between. The CDR3 nucleotides are TGTGCCAGCAGCCAAGATCGCCAGGTAGGCAAGCAGTACGTC. Protein sequence: CASSQDRQVGKQYV.

V and J are TRBV12-3 or TRBV12-4 and TRBJ1-1; TRBD1 aligns across 7 bases. There are 12 residues in the CDR3. V lost 5 bases and J lost 8; bases outside the gene matches: 5. CDR3 residues: CASSGGTEEAFF. The CDR3, as DNA: TGTGCCAGCAGTGGGGGGACAGAAGAAGCTTTCTTT.

A single count supports this clone. The chain uses TRBV29-1 and TRBJ1-1, with a tentative D call TRBD1 (5 bases). The V and J ends lost 1 base and 1 base respectively, with 13 bases between them. The CDR3 has 15 residues. Germline V gene lookup returns CDR1 SQVTM and CDR2 ANQGSEA. The CDR3 DNA reads TGCAGCGTTGAAGCAGGGAGGGGTGGGAACACTGAAGCTTTCTTT. Amino acid sequence: CSVEAGRGGNTEAFF.

The rearrangement links TRBV29-1 to TRBJ2-1; maybe TRBD1 (6 bases). The V gene lost 4 bases and the J gene lost 4 bases, with 14 bases spanning the gap. Germline V CDR1 and CDR2: SQVTM, ANQGSEA. This CDR3 comprises 14 residues. As DNA, the CDR3 is TGCAGCGTTGCAGGACAGAGCTCTTACAATGAGCAGTTCTTC. Its protein is CSVAGQSSYNEQFF.

The rearrangement links TRBV3-1 (or the pseudogene TRBV3-2) to TRBJ1-1; maybe TRBD1 (6 bases). Trimming cost V 1 base and J 0 bases, with 6 bases left between them. There are 14 residues in the CDR3. Germline CDR1 and CDR2: LGHDT and YNNKEL (reference sequence). The CDR3 coding sequence is TGTGCCAGCAGCCAAGGACAGGTGAACACTGAAGCTTTCTTT. Translated: CASSQGQVNTEAFF.

The rearrangement uses TRBV4-2 and TRBJ2-2, with D perhaps matching TRBD2 (7 bases). The CDR3 loop spans 16 amino acids. The V gene lost 0 bases and the J gene lost 8 bases, with 16 bases spanning the gap. The germline V gene encodes CDR1 LGHNA and CDR2 YNFKEQ. The CDR3 here is CASSQDGGGGSGELFF. The CDR3 nucleotides are TGTGCCAGCAGCCAAGATGGCGGGGGCGGGAGTGGGGAGCTGTTTTTT.

This clone showed up just once. CDR3 region: CASSQDRLRGGSYEQYV. CDR3 DNA: TGTGCCAGCAGCCAAGATAGGTTACGAGGAGGCTCCTACGAGCAGTACGTC. The chain recombines TRBV3-1 (or the pseudogene TRBV3-2) with TRBJ2-7, with a tentative D call TRBD2 (5 bases). The germline V gene encodes CDR1 LGHDT and CDR2 YNNKEL (reference sequence). V gave up 0 bases and J gave up 0 bases, with 15 bases separating them. The CDR3 length is 17 residues.

A few counts support this clone. V gene TRBV4-3 combines with J gene TRBJ2-2, with D possibly TRBD2 on 6 matching bases. The CDR3 runs to 15 residues. Trimming cost V 4 bases and J 3 bases, with 12 bases left between them. The germline V gene has CDR1 LGHNA and CDR2 YSLEER. This CDR3 is CASSLLASDTGELFF. Written as DNA, the CDR3 is TGCGCCAGCAGCCTACTAGCATCGGACACCGGGGAGCTGTTTTTT.

The rearrangement joins TRBV7-9 to TRBJ2-5; 8 bases agree with TRBD1. Germline CDR1 is SEHNR and CDR2 is FQNEAQ (reference sequence). The CDR3 totals 16 residues. The junction had 7 bases not matched to a gene; V was cut back by 2 bases and J by 2 bases. CDR3 sequence (DNA): TGTGCCAGCAGCTTACCACCCGGACAGGGACAAGAGACCCAGTACTTC. Translated: CASSLPPGQGQETQYF.

The chain is built from TRBV27 and TRBJ2-1, with unresolved D. The CDR3 contains 15 residues. CDR1 and CDR2 (germline): MNHEY, SMNVEV (reference sequence). The germline V and J ends were trimmed by 3 bases and 8 bases, with 17 bases remaining between them. The CDR3 region is CASSFSPGTAHEQFF. In nucleotides, the CDR3 is TGTGCCAGCAGTTTTTCGCCCGGAACAGCCCATGAGCAGTTCTTC.